This T cell receptor beta chain was sequenced for a study of OX40 agonist ivuxolimab in advanced cancers. Study-wide context: The patients got ivuxolimab, which is an agonistic anti-OX40 (CD134) antibody. The patients received ivuxolimab by intravenous route every 2 weeks at 0.01 to 10 mg/kg. Participants could have had prior anti-PD-1, anti-PD-L1 or anti-CTLA-4 therapy, and around 43% had some.

About this clone itself: Its antigen remains unidentified.

Using immunoSEQ multiplex PCR, the repertoire was profiled, and TCRdb retains in-frame clones only, with some absent. Of under 40,000 clones in the sample, about 80% were seen once. Whole-study results and caveats: Certain nonresponding patients likewise had low normalized T-cell clonal expansion.

The CDR3 sequence is 14 residues long. CDR1 is SGHAT and CDR2 is FQNNGV in the germline V gene. V dropped 5 bases and J dropped 1 base, with 11 bases sitting between them. This sequence was found in an adult with an advanced solid tumor such as melanoma, head and neck, liver or kidney cancer. Sample: CD4+ or CD8+ T cells sorted from blood, taken in a trial of the OX40 agonist ivuxolimab. The chain uses TRBV11-2 and TRBJ1-1; D might be TRBD1 (6 bases). DNA for the CDR3: TGTGCCAGCAGCCCGGACAGACAGAACACTGAAGCTTTCTTT. Translating gives CASSPDRQNTEAFF.